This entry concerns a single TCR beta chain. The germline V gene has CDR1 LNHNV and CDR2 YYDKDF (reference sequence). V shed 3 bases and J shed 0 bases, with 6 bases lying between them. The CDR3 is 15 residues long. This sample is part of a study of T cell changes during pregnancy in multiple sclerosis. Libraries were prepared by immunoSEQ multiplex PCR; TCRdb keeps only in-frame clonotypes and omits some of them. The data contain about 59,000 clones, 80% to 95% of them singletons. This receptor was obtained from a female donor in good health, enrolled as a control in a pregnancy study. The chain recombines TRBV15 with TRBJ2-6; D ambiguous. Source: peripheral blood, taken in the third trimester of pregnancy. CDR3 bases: TGTGCCACCAGCAGCGAGGCCTCTGGGGCCAACGTCCTGACTTTC. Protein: CATSSEASGANVLTF.